This T cell receptor (beta chain) originates from a study of T cells in Graves' hyperthyroidism and ophthalmopathy. This clonotype was seen at least ten times. Authors of the study amplified TCR beta CDR3 regions from RNA transcripts. Carried out on the TCR CDR3, a first-round RT-PCR used the HTBI primer set. One entry per CDR3 protein results from TCRdb running MiXCR on the multiplex PCR reads. The sample lists roughly 420,000 distinct CDR3 sequences, roughly 14% seen once, with 11% to 15% in the top ten. With 5 bases clipped from V and 7 bases from J, the junction kept 8 bases outside the gene matches. Germline V gene lookup returns CDR1 ENHRY and CDR2 SYGVKD. This CDR3 is built from 15 residues.

V usage is TRBV10-3 and J usage is TRBJ2-1; 10 nucleotides agree with TRBD2. Sample: blood. This clonotype was obtained from a woman under 30 with Graves' hyperthyroidism. The CDR3 reads CAISQTGTSANEQFF. CDR3 bases: TGTGCCATCAGTCAAACCGGGACTAGCGCGAATGAGCAGTTCTTC.